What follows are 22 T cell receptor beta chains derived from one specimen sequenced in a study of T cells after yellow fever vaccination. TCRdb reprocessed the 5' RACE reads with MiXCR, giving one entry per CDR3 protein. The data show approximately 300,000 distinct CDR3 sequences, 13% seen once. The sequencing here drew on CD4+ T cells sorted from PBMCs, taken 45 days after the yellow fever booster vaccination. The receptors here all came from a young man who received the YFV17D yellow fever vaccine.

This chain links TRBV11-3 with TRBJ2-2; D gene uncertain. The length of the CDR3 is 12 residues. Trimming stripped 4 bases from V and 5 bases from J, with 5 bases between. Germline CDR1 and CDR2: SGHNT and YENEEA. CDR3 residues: CASSSETGELFF. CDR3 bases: TGTGCCAGCAGCTCTGAGACCGGGGAGCTGTTTTTT.

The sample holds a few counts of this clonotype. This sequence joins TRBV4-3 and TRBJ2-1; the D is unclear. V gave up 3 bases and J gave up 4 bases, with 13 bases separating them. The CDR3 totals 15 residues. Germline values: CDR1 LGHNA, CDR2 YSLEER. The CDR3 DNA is TGCGCCAGCAGCCAGTCTCCGGACGGGTACAATGAGCAGTTCTTC. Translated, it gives CASSQSPDGYNEQFF.

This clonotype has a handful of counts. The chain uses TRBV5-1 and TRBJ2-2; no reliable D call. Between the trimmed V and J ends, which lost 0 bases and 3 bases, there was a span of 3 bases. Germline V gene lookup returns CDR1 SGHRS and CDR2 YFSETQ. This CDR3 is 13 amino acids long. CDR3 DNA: TGCGCCAGCAGCTTGGACGACACCGGGGAGCTGTTTTTT. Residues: CASSLDDTGELFF.

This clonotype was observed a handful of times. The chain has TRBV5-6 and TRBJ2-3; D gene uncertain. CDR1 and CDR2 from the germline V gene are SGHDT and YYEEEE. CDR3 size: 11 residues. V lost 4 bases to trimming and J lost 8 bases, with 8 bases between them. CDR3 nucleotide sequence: TGTGCCAGCAGCATTACTGGTACGCAGTATTTT. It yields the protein CASSITGTQYF.

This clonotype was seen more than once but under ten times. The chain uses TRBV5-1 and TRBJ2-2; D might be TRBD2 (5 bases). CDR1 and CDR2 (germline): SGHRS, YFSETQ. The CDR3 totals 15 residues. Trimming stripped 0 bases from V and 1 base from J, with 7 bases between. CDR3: CASSLASGNTGELFF. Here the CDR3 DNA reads TGCGCCAGCAGCTTGGCGAGCGGGAACACCGGGGAGCTGTTTTTT.

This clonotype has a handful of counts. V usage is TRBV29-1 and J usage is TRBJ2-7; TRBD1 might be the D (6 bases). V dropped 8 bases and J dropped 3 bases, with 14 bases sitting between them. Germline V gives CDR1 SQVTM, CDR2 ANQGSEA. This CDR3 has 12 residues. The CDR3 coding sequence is TGCAGCACCGGGACATCAGGCTACGAGCAGTACTTC. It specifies CSTGTSGYEQYF.

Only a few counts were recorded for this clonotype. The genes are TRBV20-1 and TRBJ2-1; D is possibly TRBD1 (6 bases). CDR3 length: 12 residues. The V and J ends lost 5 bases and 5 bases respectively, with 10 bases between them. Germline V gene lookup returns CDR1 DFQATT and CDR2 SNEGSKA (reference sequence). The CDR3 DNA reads TGCAGTGCTTTGGACAGAAACAATGAGCAGTTCTTC. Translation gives CSALDRNNEQFF.

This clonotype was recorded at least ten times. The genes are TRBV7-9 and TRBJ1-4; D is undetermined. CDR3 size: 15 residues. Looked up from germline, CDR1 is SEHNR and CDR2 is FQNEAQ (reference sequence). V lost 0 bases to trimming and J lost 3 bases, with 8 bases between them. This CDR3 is CASSLAISSNEKLFF. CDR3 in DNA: TGTGCCAGCAGCTTAGCCATCAGTTCTAATGAAAAACTGTTTTTT.

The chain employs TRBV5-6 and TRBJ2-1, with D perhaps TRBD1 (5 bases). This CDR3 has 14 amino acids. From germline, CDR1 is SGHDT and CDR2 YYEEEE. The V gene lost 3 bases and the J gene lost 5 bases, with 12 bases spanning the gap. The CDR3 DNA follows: TGTGCCAGCAGCTCCAGGGCAGGTCACAATGAGCAGTTCTTC. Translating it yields CASSSRAGHNEQFF. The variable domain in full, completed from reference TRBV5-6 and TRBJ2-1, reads DAGVTQSPTHLIKTRGQQVTLRCSPKSGHDTVSWYQQALGQGPQFIFQYYEEEERQRGNFPDRFSGHQFPNYSSELNVNALLLGDSALYLCASSSRAGHNEQFFGPGTRLTVL.

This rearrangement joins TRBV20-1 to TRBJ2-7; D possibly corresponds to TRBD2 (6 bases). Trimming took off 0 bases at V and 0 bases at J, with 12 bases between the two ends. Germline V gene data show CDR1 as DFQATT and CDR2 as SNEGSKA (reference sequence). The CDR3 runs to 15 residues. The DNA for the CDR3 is TGCAGTGCTAGAGAGGGCCCTAGCGTCTCCTACGAGCAGTACTTC. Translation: CSAREGPSVSYEQYF.

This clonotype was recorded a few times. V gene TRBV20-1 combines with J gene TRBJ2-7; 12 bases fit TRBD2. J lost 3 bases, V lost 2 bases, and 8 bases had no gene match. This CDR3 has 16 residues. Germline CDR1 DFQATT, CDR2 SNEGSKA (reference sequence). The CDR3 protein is CSARLKTSGSFYEQYF. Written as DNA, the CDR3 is TGCAGTGCTAGACTCAAGACTAGCGGGAGCTTCTACGAGCAGTACTTC.

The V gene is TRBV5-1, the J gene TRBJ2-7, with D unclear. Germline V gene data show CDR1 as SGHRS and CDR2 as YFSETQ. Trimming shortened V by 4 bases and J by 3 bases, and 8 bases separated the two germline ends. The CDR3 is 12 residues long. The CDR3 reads CASSASNYEQYF. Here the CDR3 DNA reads TGCGCCAGCAGCGCATCCAACTACGAGCAGTACTTC.

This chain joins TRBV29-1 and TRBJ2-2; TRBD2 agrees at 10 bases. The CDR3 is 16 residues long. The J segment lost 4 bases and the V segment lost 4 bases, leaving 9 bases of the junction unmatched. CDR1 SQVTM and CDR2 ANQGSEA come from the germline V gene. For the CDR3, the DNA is TGCAGCGTTGCTAGCGGGAGCAACGTGGCCACCGGGGAGCTGTTTTTT. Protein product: CSVASGSNVATGELFF.

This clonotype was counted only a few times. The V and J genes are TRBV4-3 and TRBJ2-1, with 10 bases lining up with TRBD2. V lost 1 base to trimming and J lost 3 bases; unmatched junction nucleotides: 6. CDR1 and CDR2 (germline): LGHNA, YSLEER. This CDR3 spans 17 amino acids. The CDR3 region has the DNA TGCGCCAGCAGCCAAGGGATCGGACTAGCGGACTACAATGAGCAGTTCTTC. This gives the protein CASSQGIGLADYNEQFF.

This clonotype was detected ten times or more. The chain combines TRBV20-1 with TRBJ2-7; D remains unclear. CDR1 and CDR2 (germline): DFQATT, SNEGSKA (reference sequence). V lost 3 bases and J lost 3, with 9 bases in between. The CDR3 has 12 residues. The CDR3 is CSASGSIYEQYF. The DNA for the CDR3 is TGCAGTGCTAGTGGCAGCATCTACGAGCAGTACTTC.

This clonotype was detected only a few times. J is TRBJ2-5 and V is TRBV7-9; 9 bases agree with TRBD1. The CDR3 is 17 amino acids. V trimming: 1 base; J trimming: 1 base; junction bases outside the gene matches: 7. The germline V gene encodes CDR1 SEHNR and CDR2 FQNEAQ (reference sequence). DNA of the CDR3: TGTGCCAGCAGCTTAGACGGCGGGACAGGGATCCAAGAGACCCAGTACTTC. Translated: CASSLDGGTGIQETQYF.

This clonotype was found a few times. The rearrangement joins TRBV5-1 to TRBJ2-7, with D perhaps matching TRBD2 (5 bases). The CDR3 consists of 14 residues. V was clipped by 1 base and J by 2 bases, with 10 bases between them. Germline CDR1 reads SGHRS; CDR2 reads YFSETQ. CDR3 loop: CASSLITGTYEQYF. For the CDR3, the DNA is TGCGCCAGCAGCTTGATCACCGGGACCTACGAGCAGTACTTC.

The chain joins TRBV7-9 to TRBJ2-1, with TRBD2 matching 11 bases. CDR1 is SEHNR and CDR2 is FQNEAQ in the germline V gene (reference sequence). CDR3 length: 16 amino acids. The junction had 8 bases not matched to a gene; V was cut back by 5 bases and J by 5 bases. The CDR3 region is CASSTGGGLADNEQFF. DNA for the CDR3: TGTGCCAGCAGCACCGGAGGGGGACTAGCGGACAATGAGCAGTTCTTC.

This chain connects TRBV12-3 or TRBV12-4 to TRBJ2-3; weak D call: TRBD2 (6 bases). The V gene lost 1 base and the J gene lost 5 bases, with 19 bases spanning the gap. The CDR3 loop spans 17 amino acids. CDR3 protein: CASSLGPRTRGRDTQYF. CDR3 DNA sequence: TGTGCCAGCAGTTTAGGACCTAGGACCCGGGGGAGAGATACGCAGTATTTT.

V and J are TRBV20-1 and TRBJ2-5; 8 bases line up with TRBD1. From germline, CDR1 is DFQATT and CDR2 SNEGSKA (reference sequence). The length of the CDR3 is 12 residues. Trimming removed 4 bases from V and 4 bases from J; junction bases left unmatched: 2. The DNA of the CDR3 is TGCAGTGCTACCAGGGGGCTAGAGACCCAGTACTTC. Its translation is CSATRGLETQYF.

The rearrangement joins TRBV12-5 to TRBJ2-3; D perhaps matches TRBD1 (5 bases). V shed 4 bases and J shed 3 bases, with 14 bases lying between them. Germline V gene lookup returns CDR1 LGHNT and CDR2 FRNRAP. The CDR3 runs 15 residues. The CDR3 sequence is CASGSRQTPTDTQYF. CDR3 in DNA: TGTGCTAGTGGTTCTCGACAGACACCGACAGATACGCAGTATTTT.

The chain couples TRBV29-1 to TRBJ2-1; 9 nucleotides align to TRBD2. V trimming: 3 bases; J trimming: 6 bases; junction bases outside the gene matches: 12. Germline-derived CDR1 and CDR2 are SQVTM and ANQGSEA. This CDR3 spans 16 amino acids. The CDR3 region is CSVEGGSGSLGNEQFF. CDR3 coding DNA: TGCAGCGTTGAGGGGGGTAGCGGGAGTTTGGGCAATGAGCAGTTCTTC.